What follows describes a single T cell receptor (beta chain). What it binds is unknown. This record comes from a study of monozygotic twins with inflammatory bowel disease. General study results and limits: People with IBD had fewer clonotypes in common with others than healthy twins did, especially with disease activity. Possibly reflecting limited power, no difference in repertoire similarity was found between concordant and discordant twins.

TCRdb reprocessed the 5' RACE reads; each CDR3 protein has one entry and no DNA is given. This sample carries over 110,000 distinct CDR3 sequences, with roughly 2.5% going to the ten biggest clones. Investigators pulled total RNA out of whole blood and did not sort T cells. This CDR3 contains 12 residues. Germline CDR1 SGHRS, CDR2 YFSETQ. The rearrangement links TRBV5-1 to TRBJ1-1. This clonotype was obtained from a human donor with ulcerative colitis or Crohn's disease, or a healthy co-twin of an affected twin (not recorded which). Source material: blood. The CDR3 protein is CASSLDRQDAFF.